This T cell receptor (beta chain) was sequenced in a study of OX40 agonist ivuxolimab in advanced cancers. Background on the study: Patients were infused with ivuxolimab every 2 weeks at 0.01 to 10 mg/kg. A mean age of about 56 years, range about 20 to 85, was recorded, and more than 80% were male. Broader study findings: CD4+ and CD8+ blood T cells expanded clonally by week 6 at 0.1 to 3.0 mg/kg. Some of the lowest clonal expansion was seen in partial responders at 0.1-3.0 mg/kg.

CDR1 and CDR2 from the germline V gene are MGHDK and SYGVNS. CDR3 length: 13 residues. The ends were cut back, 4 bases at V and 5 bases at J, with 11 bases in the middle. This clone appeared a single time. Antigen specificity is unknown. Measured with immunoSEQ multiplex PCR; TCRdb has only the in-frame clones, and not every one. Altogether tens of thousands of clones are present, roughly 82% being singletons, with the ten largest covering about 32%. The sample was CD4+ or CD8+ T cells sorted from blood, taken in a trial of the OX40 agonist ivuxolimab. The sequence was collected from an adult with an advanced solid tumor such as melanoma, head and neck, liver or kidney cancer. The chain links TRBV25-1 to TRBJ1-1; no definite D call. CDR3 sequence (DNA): TGTGCCAGCAGTGCCCTATTTTATACTGAAGCTTTCTTT. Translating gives CASSALFYTEAFF.